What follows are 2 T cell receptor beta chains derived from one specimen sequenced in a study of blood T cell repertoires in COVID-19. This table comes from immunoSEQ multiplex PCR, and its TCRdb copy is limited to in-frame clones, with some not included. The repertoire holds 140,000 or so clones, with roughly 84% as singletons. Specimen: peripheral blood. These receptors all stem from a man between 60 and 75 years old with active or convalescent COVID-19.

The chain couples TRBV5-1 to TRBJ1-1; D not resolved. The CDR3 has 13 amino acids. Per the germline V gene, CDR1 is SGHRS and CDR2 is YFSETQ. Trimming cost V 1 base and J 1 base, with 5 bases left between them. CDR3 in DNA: TGCGCCAGCAGCTTGCCCGGGAACACTGAAGCTTTCTTT. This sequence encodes CASSLPGNTEAFF.

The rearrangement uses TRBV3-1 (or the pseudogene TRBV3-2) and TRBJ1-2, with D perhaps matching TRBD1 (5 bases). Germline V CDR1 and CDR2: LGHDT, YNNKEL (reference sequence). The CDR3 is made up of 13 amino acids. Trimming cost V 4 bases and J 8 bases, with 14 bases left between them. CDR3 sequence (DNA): TGTGCCAGCAGCCCCGACATGGAGGGGGGCTACACCTTC. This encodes CASSPDMEGGYTF.